This T cell receptor (beta chain) appears in the sequencing data of a study of T-cell memory formation after mild COVID-19. Study background: Clusters of TCRs were largely donor specific.

TCR alpha and TCR beta cDNA libraries with sample barcodes and UMIs came from 5'RACE using constant-segment primers. TCRdb analysed the 5' RACE reads with MiXCR anew, one entry per CDR3 protein. The table lists around 200,000 distinct CDR3 sequences, approximately 18% of them singletons. Trimming removed 1 base at V and 2 bases at J, with 11 bases between. The CDR3 loop spans 15 amino acids. Germline CDR1 reads SGHTA; CDR2 reads FQGTGA. General study results and limits: Shrinking CD4+ clones resided mostly in CM and EM, and CD8+ ones in EMRA.

This clonotype came up a few times. What it recognizes is unknown. The genes are TRBV7-3 and TRBJ1-2; no clear D. Sequenced sample: PBMCs or a T cell subset sorted from them (not recorded which). The receptor comes from a man aged 18 to 35 who had mild COVID-19 (a few samples of this study predate the infection). Cell type and time point are not known. This chain's CDR3 is CASSLNPSLNYGYTF. CDR3 DNA sequence: TGTGCCAGCAGCTTAAACCCAAGCCTAAACTATGGCTACACCTTC.